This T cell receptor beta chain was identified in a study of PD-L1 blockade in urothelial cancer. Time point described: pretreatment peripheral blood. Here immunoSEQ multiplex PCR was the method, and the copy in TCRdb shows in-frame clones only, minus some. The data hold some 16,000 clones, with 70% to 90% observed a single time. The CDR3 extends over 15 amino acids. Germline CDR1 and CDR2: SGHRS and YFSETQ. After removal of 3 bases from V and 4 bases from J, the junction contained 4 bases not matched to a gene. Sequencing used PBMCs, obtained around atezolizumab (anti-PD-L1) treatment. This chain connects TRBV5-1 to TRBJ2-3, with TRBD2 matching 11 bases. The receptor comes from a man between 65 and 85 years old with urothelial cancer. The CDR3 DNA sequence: TGCGCCAGCAGCTCGGGGACTAGCGGTGCAGATACGCAGTATTTT. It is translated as CASSSGTSGADTQYF.